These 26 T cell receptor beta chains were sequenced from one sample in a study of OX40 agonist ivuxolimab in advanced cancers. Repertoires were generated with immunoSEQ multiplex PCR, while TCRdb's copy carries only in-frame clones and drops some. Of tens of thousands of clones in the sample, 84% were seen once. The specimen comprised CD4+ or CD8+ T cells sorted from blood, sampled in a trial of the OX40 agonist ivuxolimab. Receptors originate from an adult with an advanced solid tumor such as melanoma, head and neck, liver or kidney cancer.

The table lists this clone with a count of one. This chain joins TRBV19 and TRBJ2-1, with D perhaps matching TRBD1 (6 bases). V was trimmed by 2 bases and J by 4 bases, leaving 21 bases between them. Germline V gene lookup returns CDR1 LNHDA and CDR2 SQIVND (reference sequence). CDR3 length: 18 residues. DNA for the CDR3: TGTGCCAGTAGTATAATTGGGGGCGCAAAAATGCGATACAATGAGCAGTTCTTC. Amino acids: CASSIIGGAKMRYNEQFF.

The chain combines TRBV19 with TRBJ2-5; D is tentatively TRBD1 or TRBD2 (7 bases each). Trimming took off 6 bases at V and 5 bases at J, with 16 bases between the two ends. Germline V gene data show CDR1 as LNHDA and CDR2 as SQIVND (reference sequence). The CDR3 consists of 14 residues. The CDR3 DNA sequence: TGTGCCAGTAGCCGGGGAGGGGGCGACGAGACCCAGTACTTC. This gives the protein CASSRGGGDETQYF.

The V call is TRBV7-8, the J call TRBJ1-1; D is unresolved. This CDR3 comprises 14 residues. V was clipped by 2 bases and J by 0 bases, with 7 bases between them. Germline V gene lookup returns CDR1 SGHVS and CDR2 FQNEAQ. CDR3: CASSLLFMNTEAFF. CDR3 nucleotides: TGTGCCAGCAGCTTACTTTTCATGAACACTGAAGCTTTCTTT.

CDR3 protein: CASSPTGNTGELFF. The CDR3 DNA is TGTGCCAGCTCACCCACAGGGAACACCGGGGAGCTGTTTTTT. The chain uses TRBV18 and TRBJ2-2; D is perhaps TRBD1 (5 bases). CDR1 is KGHSH, CDR2 LQKENI, per germline. The CDR3 is 14 residues long. Trimming pared 3 bases from V and 1 base from J, leaving 6 bases between.

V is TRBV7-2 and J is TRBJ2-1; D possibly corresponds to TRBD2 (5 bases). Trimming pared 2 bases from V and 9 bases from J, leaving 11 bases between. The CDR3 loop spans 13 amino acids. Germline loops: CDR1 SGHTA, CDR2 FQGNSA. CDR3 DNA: TGTGCCAGCAGCTTATCCGCGGGCCGTGAGCAGTTCTTC. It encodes CASSLSAGREQFF.

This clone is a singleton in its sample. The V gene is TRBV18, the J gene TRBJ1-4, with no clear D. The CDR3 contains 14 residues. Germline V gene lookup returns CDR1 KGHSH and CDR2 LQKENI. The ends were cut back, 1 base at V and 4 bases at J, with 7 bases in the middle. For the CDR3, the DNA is TGTGCCAGCTCACCACGCGGAGTTAATGAAAAACTGTTTTTT. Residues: CASSPRGVNEKLFF.

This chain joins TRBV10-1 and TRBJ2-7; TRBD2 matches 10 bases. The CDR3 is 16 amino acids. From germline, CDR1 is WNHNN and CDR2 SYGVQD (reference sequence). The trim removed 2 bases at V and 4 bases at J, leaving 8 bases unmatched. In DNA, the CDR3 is TGCGCCAGCAGTGAGCGGGCTAGCGGGAGAGTGTACGAGCAGTACTTC. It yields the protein CASSERASGRVYEQYF.

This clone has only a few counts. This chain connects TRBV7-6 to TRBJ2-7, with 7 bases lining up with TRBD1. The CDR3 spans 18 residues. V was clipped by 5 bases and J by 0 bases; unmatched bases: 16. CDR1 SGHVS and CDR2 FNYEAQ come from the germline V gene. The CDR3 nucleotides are TGTGCCAGCAGCCGCTGGGACAGAACGATATCGAGCTCCTACGAGCAGTACTTC. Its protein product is CASSRWDRTISSSYEQYF.

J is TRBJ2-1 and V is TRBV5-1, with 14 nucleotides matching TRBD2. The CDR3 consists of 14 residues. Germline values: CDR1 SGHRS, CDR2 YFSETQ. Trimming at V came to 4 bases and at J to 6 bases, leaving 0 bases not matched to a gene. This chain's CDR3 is CASSGTSGSNEQFF. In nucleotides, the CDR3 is TGCGCCAGCAGCGGGACTAGCGGGAGCAATGAGCAGTTCTTC.

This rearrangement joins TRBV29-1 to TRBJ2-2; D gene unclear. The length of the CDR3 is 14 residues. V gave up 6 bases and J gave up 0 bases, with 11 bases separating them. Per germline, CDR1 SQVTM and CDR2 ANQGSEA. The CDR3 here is CSVRRQTNTGELFF. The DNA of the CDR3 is TGCAGCGTACGCCGACAAACGAACACCGGGGAGCTGTTTTTT.

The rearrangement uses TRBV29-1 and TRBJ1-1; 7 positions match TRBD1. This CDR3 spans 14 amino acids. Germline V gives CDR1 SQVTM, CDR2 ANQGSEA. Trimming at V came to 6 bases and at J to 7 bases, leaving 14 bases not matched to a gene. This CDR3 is CSVGYRGRRDEAFF. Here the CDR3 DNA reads TGCAGCGTGGGGTACAGGGGCCGGCGTGATGAAGCTTTCTTT.

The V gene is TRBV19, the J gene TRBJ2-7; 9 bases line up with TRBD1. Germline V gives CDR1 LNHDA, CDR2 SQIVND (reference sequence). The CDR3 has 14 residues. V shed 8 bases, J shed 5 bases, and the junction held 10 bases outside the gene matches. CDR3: CASGSGTGPHEQYF. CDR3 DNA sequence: TGTGCCAGTGGATCCGGGACAGGGCCCCACGAGCAGTACTTC.

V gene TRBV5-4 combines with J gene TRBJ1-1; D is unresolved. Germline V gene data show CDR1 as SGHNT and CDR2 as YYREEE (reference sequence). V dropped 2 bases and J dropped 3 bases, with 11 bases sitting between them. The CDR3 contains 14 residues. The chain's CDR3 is CASSFPGRDTEAFF. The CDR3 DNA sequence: TGTGCCAGCAGCTTCCCCGGACGGGACACTGAAGCTTTCTTT.

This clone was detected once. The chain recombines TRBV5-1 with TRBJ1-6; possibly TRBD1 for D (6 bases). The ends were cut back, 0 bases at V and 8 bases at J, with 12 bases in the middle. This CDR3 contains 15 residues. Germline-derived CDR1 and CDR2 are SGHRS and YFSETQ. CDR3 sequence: CASSLEAGAHSPLHF. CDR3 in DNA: TGCGCCAGCAGCTTGGAGGCAGGGGCGCATTCACCCCTCCACTTT. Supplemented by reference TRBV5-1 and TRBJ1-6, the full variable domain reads KAGVTQTPRYLIKTRGQQVTLSCSPISGHRSVSWYQQTPGQGLQFLFEYFSETQRNKGNFPGRFSGRQFSNSRSEMNVSTLELGDSALYLCASSLEAGAHSPLHFGNGTRLTVT.

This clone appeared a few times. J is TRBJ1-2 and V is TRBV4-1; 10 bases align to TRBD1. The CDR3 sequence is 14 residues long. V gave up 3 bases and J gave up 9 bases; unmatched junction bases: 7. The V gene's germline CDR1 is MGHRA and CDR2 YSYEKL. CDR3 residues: CASSQTGGSLSYTF. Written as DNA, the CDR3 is TGCGCCAGCAGCCAGACAGGGGGCAGTTTGAGCTACACCTTC.

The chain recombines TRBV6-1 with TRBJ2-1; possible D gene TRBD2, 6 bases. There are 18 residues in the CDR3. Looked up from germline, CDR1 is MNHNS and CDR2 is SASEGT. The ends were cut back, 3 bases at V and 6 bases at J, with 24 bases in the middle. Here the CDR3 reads CASSDLSWGRTRSNEQFF. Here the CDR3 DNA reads TGTGCCAGCAGTGATCTCAGTTGGGGGAGGACGAGGTCCAATGAGCAGTTCTTC.

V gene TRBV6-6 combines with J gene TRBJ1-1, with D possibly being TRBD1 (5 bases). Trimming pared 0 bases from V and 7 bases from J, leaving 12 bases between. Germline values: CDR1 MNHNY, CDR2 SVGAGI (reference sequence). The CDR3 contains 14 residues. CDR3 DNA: TGTGCCAGCAGTTACTCGCACTCAGGGAGTGAAGCTTTCTTT. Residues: CASSYSHSGSEAFF.

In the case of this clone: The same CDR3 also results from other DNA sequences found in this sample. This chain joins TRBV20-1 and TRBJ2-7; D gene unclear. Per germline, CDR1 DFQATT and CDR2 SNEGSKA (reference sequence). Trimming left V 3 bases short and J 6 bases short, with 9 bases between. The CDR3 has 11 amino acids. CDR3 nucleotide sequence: TGCAGTGCTAGGGTCTGGGGCGAGCAGTACTTC. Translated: CSARVWGEQYF.

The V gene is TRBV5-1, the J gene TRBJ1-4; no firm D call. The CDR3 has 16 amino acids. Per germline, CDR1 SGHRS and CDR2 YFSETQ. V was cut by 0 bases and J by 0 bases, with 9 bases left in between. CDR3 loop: CASSLASLATNEKLFF. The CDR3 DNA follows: TGCGCCAGCAGCTTGGCAAGCCTGGCAACTAATGAAAAACTGTTTTTT.

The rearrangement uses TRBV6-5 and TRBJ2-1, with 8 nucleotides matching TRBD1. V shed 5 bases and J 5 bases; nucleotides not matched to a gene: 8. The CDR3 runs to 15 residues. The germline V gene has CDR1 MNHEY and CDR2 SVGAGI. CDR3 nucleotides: TGTGCCAGCAGTCCCCTTGGACAGGGCAACAATGAGCAGTTCTTC. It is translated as CASSPLGQGNNEQFF.

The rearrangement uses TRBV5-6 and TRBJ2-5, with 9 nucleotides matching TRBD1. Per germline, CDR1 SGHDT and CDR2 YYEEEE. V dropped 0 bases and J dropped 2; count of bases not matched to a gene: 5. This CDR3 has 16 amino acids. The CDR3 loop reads CASSLETGGDQETQYF. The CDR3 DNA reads TGTGCCAGCAGCTTGGAGACAGGGGGTGATCAAGAGACCCAGTACTTC.

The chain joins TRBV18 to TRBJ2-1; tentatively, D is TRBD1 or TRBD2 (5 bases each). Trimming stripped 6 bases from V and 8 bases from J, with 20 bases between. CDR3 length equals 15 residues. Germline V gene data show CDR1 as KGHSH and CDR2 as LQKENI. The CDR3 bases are TGTGCCAGCTCCCCGGGACGGGATCGATTCGATGAGCAGTTCTTC. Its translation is CASSPGRDRFDEQFF.

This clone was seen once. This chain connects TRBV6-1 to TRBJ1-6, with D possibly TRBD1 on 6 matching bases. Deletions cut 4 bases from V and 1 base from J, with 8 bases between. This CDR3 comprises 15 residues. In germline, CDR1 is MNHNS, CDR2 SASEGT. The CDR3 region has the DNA TGTGCCAGCAGTGGAGGACAGTCCTATAATTCACCCCTCCACTTT. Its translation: CASSGGQSYNSPLHF.

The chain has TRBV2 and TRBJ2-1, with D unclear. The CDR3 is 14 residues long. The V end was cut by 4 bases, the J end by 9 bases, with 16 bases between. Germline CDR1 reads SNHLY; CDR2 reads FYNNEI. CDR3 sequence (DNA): TGTGCCAGCAGTGCGGAATACAGTTTCGGTGAGCAGTTCTTC. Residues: CASSAEYSFGEQFF.

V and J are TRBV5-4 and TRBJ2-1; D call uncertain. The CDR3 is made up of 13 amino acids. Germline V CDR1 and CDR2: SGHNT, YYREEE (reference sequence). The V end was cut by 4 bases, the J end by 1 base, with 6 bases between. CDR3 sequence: CASSPSSYNEQFF. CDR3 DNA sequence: TGTGCCAGCAGCCCAAGTTCCTACAATGAGCAGTTCTTC.

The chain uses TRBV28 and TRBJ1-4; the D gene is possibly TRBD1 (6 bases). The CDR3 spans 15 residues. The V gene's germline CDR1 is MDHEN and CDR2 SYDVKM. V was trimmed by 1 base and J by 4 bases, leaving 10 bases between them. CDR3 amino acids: CASSLYSGVNEKLFF. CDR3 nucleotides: TGTGCCAGCAGTTTATATTCAGGGGTTAATGAAAAACTGTTTTTT.